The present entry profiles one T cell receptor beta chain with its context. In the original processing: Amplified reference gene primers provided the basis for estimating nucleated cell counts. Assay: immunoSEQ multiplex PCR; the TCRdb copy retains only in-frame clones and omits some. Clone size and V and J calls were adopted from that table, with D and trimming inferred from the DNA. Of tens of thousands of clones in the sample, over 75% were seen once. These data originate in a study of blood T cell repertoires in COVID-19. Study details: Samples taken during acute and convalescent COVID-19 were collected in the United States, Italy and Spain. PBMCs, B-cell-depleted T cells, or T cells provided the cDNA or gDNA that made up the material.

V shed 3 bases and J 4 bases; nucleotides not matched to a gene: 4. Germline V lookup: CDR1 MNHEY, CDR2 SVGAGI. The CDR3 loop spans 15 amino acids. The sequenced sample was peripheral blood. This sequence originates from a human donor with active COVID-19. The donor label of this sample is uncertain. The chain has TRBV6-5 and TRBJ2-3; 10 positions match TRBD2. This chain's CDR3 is CASSYLAGEADTQYF. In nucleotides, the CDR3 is TGTGCCAGCAGTTATCTAGCGGGGGAGGCAGATACGCAGTATTTT.